Below, one T cell receptor beta chain is given with its context. Its antigen is currently unknown. The sample is drawn from a study of OX40 agonist ivuxolimab in advanced cancers. Study-level information: The study treated patients with ivuxolimab, an agonistic anti-OX40 (CD134) antibody.

Trimming removed 0 bases from V and 2 bases from J; junction bases left unmatched: 6. Germline values: CDR1 LNHNV, CDR2 YYDKDF (reference sequence). CDR3 length equals 16 residues. Findings and limits, study-wide: At 0.1 to 3.0 mg/kg, clonal expansion of CD4+ and CD8+ blood T cells had occurred by week 6.

Assay used: immunoSEQ multiplex PCR; TCRdb lists only in-frame clones, some missing. The sample lists tens of thousands of clones, around 84% seen once, with roughly 7.3% in the top ten. This TCR came from an adult with an advanced solid tumor such as melanoma, head and neck, liver or kidney cancer. Sequenced material: CD4+ or CD8+ T cells sorted from blood, taken in a trial of the OX40 agonist ivuxolimab. The V and J genes are TRBV15 and TRBJ2-7; TRBD2 matches at 8 bases. The CDR3 spells CATSRDRAGGPYEQYF. In DNA, the CDR3 is TGTGCCACCAGCAGAGATCGTGCGGGAGGTCCCTACGAGCAGTACTTC.